The 21 T cell receptor beta chains below were found in one sample sequenced in a study of OX40 agonist ivuxolimab in advanced cancers. This table comes from immunoSEQ multiplex PCR, and its TCRdb copy is limited to in-frame clones, with some not included. This sample has around 55,000 clones; around 88% occur once, and the top ten carry about 13%. This material consisted of CD4+ or CD8+ T cells sorted from blood, taken in a trial of the OX40 agonist ivuxolimab. The receptor source for this set is an adult with an advanced solid tumor such as melanoma, head and neck, liver or kidney cancer.

The CDR3: CASRARTGGNTEAFF. DNA for the CDR3: TGTGCCAGCCGAGCTAGGACAGGGGGGAACACTGAAGCTTTCTTT. The chain carries TRBV19 and TRBJ1-1, with 10 bases matching TRBD1. The CDR3 is 15 residues long. CDR1 LNHDA and CDR2 SQIVND come from the germline V gene (reference sequence). The V segment lost 9 bases and the J segment 1 base; nucleotides outside the gene matches: 8.

V gene TRBV5-5 combines with J gene TRBJ1-1; 8 nucleotides agree with TRBD1. V was pared by 4 bases and J by 6 bases, with 5 bases of the junction left unmatched. The CDR3 sequence is 13 residues long. The germline V gene encodes CDR1 SGHKS and CDR2 YYEKEE (reference sequence). CDR3 nucleotide sequence: TGTGCCAGCAGCCCTGGACAGGGACCTGAAGCTTTCTTT. Residues: CASSPGQGPEAFF.

V gene TRBV28 combines with J gene TRBJ1-2, with D hard to call. The V end was cut by 6 bases, the J end by 10 bases, with 12 bases between. CDR3 length: 11 residues. CDR1 and CDR2 (germline): MDHEN, SYDVKM. The CDR3 loop reads CASSRLGNYTF. The CDR3, as DNA: TGTGCCAGCAGCCGACTGGGTAACTACACCTTC.

The CDR3 is CASSQAPTGSYEQYF. In nucleotides, the CDR3 is TGTGCCAGCAGCCAAGCCCCGACAGGCTCCTACGAGCAGTACTTC. The chain employs TRBV11-3 and TRBJ2-5; D might be TRBD1 (6 bases). The J call is doubtful: the DNA matches TRBJ2-7 better. In germline, CDR1 is SGHNT, CDR2 YENEEA. CDR3 length: 15 residues.

This chain links TRBV7-9 with TRBJ2-7; D gene unclear. V dropped 0 bases and J dropped 3 bases, with 6 bases sitting between them. Germline CDR1 reads SEHNR; CDR2 reads FQNEAQ (reference sequence). The CDR3 has 13 residues. The CDR3 sequence is CASSLANGYEQYF. CDR3 nucleotide sequence: TGTGCCAGCAGCTTAGCGAACGGCTACGAGCAGTACTTC. Based on the CDR3 plus reference TRBV7-9 and TRBJ2-7, the full variable domain is DTGVSQNPRHKITKRGQNVTFRCDPISEHNRLYWYRQTLGQGPEFLTYFQNEAQLEKSRLLSDRFSAERPKGSFSTLEIQRTEQGDSAMYLCASSLANGYEQYFGPGTRLTVT.

This clone showed up just a few times. The V call is TRBV28, the J call TRBJ2-7; 8 bases fit TRBD2. Germline-derived CDR1 and CDR2 are MDHEN and SYDVKM. The length of the CDR3 is 14 residues. V lost 5 bases and J lost 2; bases outside the gene matches: 5. The chain's CDR3 is CASSQAGGPYEQYF. CDR3 sequence (DNA): TGTGCCAGCAGTCAGGCGGGGGGCCCCTACGAGCAGTACTTC. The full variable domain, with the rest looked up from reference TRBV28 and TRBJ2-7, is DVKVTQSSRYLVKRTGEKVFLECVQDMDHENMFWYRQDPGLGLRLIYFSYDVKMKEKGDIPEGYSVSREKKERFSLILESASTNQTSMYLCASSQAGGPYEQYFGPGTRLTVT.

The chain combines TRBV27 with TRBJ2-3; the match to TRBD2 covers 7 bases. The germline gives CDR1 MNHEY, CDR2 SMNVEV (reference sequence). Trimming at V came to 3 bases and at J to 3 bases, leaving 3 bases not matched to a gene. The CDR3 spans 14 residues. The CDR3 nucleotides read TGTGCCAGCAGTTTTGTGGGGGGGACAGATACGCAGTATTTT. It codes for CASSFVGGTDTQYF.

The chain joins TRBV7-9 to TRBJ1-2; the D is unclear. Trimming shortened V by 3 bases and J by 5 bases, and 16 bases separated the two germline ends. Germline CDR1 is SEHNR and CDR2 is FQNEAQ (reference sequence). The CDR3 consists of 15 residues. In nucleotides, the CDR3 is TGTGCCAGCAGCTTTGGCAGCGAGCTCTTTTATGGCTACACCTTC. It yields the protein CASSFGSELFYGYTF.

V and J are TRBV5-6 and TRBJ1-2; no clear D. CDR3 length: 15 amino acids. V was clipped by 0 bases and J by 4 bases, with 13 bases between them. The germline V gene encodes CDR1 SGHDT and CDR2 YYEEEE. The CDR3 protein is CASSLGAATLYGYTF. The CDR3 nucleotides read TGTGCCAGCAGCTTGGGGGCGGCCACTCTCTATGGCTACACCTTC. The full variable domain, in which reference TRBV5-6 and TRBJ1-2 provide the parts outside the CDR3, is DAGVTQSPTHLIKTRGQQVTLRCSPKSGHDTVSWYQQALGQGPQFIFQYYEEEERQRGNFPDRFSGHQFPNYSSELNVNALLLGDSALYLCASSLGAATLYGYTFGSGTRLTVV.

This clone qualifies as large (0.1 to 1%). V usage is TRBV2 and J usage is TRBJ2-1, with D perhaps given as TRBD1 or TRBD2 (5 bases each). The CDR3 runs to 16 residues. V was pared by 3 bases and J by 3 bases, with 15 bases between. CDR1 and CDR2 from the germline V gene are SNHLY and FYNNEI. The CDR3 DNA reads as TGTGCCAGCAGTGATGAGGGGTCCCGCGACTACAATGAGCAGTTCTTC. Encoded protein: CASSDEGSRDYNEQFF.

V and J are TRBV7-2 and TRBJ1-2; 7 bases match TRBD1. The CDR3 has 14 residues. Trimming cost V 1 base and J 5 bases; bases outside gene matches: 4. Germline CDR1 reads SGHTA; CDR2 reads FQGNSA. The CDR3 region is CASSLVTGVYGYTF. As DNA, the CDR3 is TGTGCCAGCAGCTTAGTAACAGGGGTGTATGGCTACACCTTC.

This clone was counted between two and nine times. The rearrangement uses TRBV4-1 and TRBJ1-1, with no clear D. With 2 bases removed from V and 4 bases from J, the gap between germline ends came to 14 bases. CDR1 and CDR2 from the germline V gene are MGHRA and YSYEKL. The CDR3 totals 15 residues. The CDR3 DNA follows: TGCGCCAGCAGCCAACCTAGCGGGGTCGGCACTGAAGCTTTCTTT. Its translation is CASSQPSGVGTEAFF.

This chain uses TRBV7-8 with TRBJ1-1; the D is unclear. With 5 bases removed from V and 5 bases from J, the gap between germline ends came to 12 bases. Germline V gene sequence: CDR1 SGHVS, CDR2 FQNEAQ. The CDR3 is made up of 13 amino acids. The CDR3 sequence is CASSHDGRTEAFF. In nucleotides, the CDR3 is TGTGCCAGCAGCCATGACGGCAGGACTGAAGCTTTCTTT.

The chain carries TRBV5-6 and TRBJ2-5, with 8 bases matching TRBD2. The CDR3 is 15 residues long. Per the germline V gene, CDR1 is SGHDT and CDR2 is YYEEEE. The ends lost 3 bases at V and 2 bases at J; junction bases unmatched: 6. For the CDR3, the DNA is TGTGCCAGCAGCTCAGGGGAGCGGGAGCAAGAGACCCAGTACTTC. Translating gives CASSSGEREQETQYF. The full variable domain, with the rest looked up from reference TRBV5-6 and TRBJ2-5, is DAGVTQSPTHLIKTRGQQVTLRCSPKSGHDTVSWYQQALGQGPQFIFQYYEEEERQRGNFPDRFSGHQFPNYSSELNVNALLLGDSALYLCASSSGEREQETQYFGPGTRLLVL.

The chain recombines TRBV2 with TRBJ1-1; 7 nucleotides line up with TRBD1. Germline-derived CDR1 and CDR2 are SNHLY and FYNNEI. The CDR3 has 12 amino acids. V trimming: 8 bases; J trimming: 6 bases; junction bases outside the gene matches: 6. This CDR3 reads CASLTGPSEAFF. For the CDR3, the DNA is TGTGCCAGCTTGACAGGGCCTTCTGAAGCTTTCTTT.

The V and J genes are TRBV27 and TRBJ2-7; no firm D call. The CDR3 contains 13 residues. Deletions cut 2 bases from V and 2 bases from J, with 7 bases between. The germline V gene has CDR1 MNHEY and CDR2 SMNVEV (reference sequence). CDR3 sequence reads: CASSLGQTYEQYF. CDR3 bases: TGTGCCAGCAGTTTAGGGCAGACCTACGAGCAGTACTTC.

CDR3 nucleotide sequence: TGTGCCAGCAGCCCCCCAGACCGACCTTATGGCTACACCTTC. Translated, it gives CASSPPDRPYGYTF. V usage is TRBV7-9 and J usage is TRBJ1-2; no clear D gene. The germline V gene has CDR1 SEHNR and CDR2 FQNEAQ (reference sequence). V lost 5 bases and J lost 5, with 15 bases in between. This CDR3 has 14 amino acids.

The V gene is TRBV6-5, the J gene TRBJ2-7; D is ambiguous. Germline V CDR1 and CDR2: MNHEY, SVGAGI. This CDR3 region has 12 residues. Trimming removed 4 bases at V and 4 bases at J, with 8 bases between. The CDR3 spells CASSSDAYEQYF. CDR3 bases: TGTGCCAGCAGTTCGGACGCGTACGAGCAGTACTTC.

The CDR3 region is CASSQVGQKNYEQYF. CDR3 in DNA: TGTGCCAGCTCACAAGTGGGACAGAAGAACTACGAGCAGTACTTC. The chain joins TRBV18 to TRBJ2-7, with 7 bases identical to TRBD1. The V and J ends lost 4 bases and 3 bases, in that order; junction bases with no gene match: 9. The CDR3 loop spans 15 amino acids. Germline V lookup: CDR1 KGHSH, CDR2 LQKENI.

V gene TRBV7-6 combines with J gene TRBJ2-5, with 7 nucleotides matching TRBD1. J was trimmed by 5 bases and V by 2 bases; bases with no gene match: 26. The CDR3 is made up of 21 amino acids. Germline CDR1 reads SGHVS; CDR2 reads FNYEAQ. The CDR3 DNA reads TGTGCCAGCAGCTTATCCCTCCGGGACAGAGTTTTGGAGTTGGTTAAGGAGACCCAGTACTTC. It encodes CASSLSLRDRVLELVKETQYF.

The V call is TRBV11-2, the J call TRBJ1-4; D not certain. The V end lost 4 bases, the J end lost 8 bases, and 17 bases lay between the germline ends. Germline-derived CDR1 and CDR2 are SGHAT and FQNNGV. This CDR3 has 15 amino acids. CDR3 DNA: TGTGCCAGCAGCTCCCAATCGGGCAGAGGGGAAAAACTGTTTTTT. Translated, it gives CASSSQSGRGEKLFF.